This T cell receptor beta chain comes out of a study of shared T cell receptors in the human thymus. The assay was immunoSEQ multiplex PCR, and TCRdb's table has in-frame clones only and misses some. The data show some 400,000 clones, approximately 95% seen once. V gave up 5 bases and J gave up 2 bases, with 25 bases separating them. The CDR3 consists of 19 residues. CDR1 and CDR2 from the germline V gene are LNHDA and SQIVND (reference sequence). The sequence derives from a human donor. The genes are TRBV19 and TRBJ1-5; perhaps TRBD1 as D (6 bases). The sample was thymocytes. The CDR3 sequence is CASSPHRDDYPFGNQPQHF. The DNA of the CDR3 is TGTGCCAGTAGTCCCCACAGGGACGACTACCCGTTTGGCAATCAGCCCCAGCATTTT.